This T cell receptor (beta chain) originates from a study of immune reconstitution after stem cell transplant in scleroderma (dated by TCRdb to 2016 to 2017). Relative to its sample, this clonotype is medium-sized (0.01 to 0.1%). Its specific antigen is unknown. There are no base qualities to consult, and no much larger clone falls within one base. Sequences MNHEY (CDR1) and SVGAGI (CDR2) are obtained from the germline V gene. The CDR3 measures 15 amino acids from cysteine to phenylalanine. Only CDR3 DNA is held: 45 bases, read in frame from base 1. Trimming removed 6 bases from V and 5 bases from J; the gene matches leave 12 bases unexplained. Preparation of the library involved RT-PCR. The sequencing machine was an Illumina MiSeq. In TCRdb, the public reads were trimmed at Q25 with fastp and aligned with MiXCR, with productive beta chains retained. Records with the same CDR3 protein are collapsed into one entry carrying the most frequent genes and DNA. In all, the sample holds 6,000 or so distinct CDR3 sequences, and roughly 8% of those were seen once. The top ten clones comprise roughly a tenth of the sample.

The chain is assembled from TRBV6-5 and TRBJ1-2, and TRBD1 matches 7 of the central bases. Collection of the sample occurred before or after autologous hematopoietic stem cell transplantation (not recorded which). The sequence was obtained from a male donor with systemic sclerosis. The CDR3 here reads CASSPLTGSRYGYTF. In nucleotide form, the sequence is TGTGCCAGCAGCCCTCTGACAGGGAGCCGTTATGGCTACACCTTC.